This TCR beta chain is drawn from a study of CD8+ T cells in alopecia areata. The researchers isolated CD4+ and CD8+ T cells from PBMCs by sorting. Germline V gives CDR1 SEHNR, CDR2 FQNEAQ (reference sequence). Trimming cost V 5 bases and J 1 base, with 8 bases left between them. This CDR3 is built from 13 residues. Isolated RNA was reverse transcribed into cDNA used as the sequencing template. Only in-frame clones appear in the TCRdb table, and some are missing; sequencing was by immunoSEQ multiplex PCR. The sample has about 200,000 clones; approximately 53% are singletons. Sequenced material: CD8+ T cells sorted from blood. This chain uses TRBV7-9 with TRBJ1-1; D not resolved. This TCR was recovered from a human donor in good health. CDR3 DNA: TGTGCCAGCAGCCAAAGCGAGAACACTGAAGCTTTCTTT. It is translated as CASSQSENTEAFF.